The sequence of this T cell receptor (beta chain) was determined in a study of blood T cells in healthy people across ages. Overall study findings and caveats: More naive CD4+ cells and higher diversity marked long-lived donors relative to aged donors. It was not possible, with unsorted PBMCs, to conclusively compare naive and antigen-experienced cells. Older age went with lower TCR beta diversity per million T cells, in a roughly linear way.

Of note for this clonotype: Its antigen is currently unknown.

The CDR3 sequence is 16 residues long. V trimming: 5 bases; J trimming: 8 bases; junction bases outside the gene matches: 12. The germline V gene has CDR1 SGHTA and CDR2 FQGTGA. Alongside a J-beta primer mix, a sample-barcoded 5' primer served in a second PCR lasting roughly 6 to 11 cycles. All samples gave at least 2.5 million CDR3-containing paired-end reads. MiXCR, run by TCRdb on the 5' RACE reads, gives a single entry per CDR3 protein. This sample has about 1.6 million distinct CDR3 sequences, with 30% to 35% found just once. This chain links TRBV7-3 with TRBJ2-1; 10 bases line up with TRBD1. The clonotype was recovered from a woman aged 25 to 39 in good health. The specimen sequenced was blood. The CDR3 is CASSKRTGGYADEQFF. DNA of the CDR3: TGTGCCAGCAGCAAACGGACAGGGGGATACGCGGATGAGCAGTTCTTC.